This T cell receptor (beta chain) was recorded in a study of response to subunit inactivated influenza vaccine. With 4 bases removed from V and 1 base from J, the gap between germline ends came to 20 bases. This CDR3 spans 18 amino acids. Looked up from germline, CDR1 is LGHNA and CDR2 is YSLEER. TCRdb used MiXCR to reprocess the RT-PCR reads, holding one entry per CDR3 protein. This repertoire shows 600,000 to 850,000 distinct CDR3 sequences, approximately 15% found once; its top ten account for 6.5% to 8%. Study-level points and caveats: After each seasonal influenza vaccination, few new T cells are recruited, the authors suggested.

For this clonotype: Its antigen is still unknown.

This specimen was PBMCs from blood, taken 14 to 15 days before vaccination. This rearrangement joins TRBV4-3 to TRBJ2-4; D gene unclear. This receptor was obtained from a man aged 50 to 60 who received an inactivated influenza vaccine. The CDR3 reads CASSPQVVVRAAKNIQYF. In DNA, the CDR3 is TGCGCCAGCAGCCCGCAGGTTGTAGTACGGGCGGCCAAAAACATTCAGTACTTC.